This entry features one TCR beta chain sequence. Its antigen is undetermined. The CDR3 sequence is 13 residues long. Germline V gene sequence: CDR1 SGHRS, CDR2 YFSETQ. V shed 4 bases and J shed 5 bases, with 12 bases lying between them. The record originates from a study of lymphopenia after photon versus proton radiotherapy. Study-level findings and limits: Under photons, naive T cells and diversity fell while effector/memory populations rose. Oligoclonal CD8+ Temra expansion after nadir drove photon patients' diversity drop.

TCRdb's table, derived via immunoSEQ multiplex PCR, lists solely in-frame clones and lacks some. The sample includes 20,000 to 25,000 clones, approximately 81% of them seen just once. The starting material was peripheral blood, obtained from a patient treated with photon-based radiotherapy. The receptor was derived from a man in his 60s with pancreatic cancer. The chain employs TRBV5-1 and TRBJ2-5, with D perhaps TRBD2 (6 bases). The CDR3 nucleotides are TGCGCCAGCAGCGGACTAACCCGGGAGACCCAGTACTTC. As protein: CASSGLTRETQYF.